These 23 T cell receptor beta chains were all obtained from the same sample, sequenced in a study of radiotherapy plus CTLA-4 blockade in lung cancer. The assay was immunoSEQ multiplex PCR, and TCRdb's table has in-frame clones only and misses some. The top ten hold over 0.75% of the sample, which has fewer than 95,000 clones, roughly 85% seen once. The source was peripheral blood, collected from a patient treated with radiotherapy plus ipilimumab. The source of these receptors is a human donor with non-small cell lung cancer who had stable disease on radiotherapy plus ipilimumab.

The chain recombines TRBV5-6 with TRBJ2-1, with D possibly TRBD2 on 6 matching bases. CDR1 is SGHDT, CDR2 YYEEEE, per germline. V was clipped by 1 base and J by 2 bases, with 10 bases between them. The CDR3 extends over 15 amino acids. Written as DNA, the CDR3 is TGTGCCAGCAGCTTGCGGGAGAACCCCTACAATGAGCAGTTCTTC. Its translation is CASSLRENPYNEQFF.

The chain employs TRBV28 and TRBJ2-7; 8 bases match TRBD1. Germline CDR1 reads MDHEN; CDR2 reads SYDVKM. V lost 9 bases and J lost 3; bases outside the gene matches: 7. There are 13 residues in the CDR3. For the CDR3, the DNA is TGTGCCAGTAGGACAGGGACAGTCTACGAGCAGTACTTC. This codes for CASRTGTVYEQYF. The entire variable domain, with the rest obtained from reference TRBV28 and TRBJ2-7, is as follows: DVKVTQSSRYLVKRTGEKVFLECVQDMDHENMFWYRQDPGLGLRLIYFSYDVKMKEKGDIPEGYSVSREKKERFSLILESASTNQTSMYLCASRTGTVYEQYFGPGTRLTVT.

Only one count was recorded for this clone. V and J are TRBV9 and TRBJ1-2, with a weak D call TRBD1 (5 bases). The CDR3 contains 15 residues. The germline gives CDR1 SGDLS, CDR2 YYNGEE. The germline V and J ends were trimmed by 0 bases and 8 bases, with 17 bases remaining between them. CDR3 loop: CASSVAPAGGEGYTF. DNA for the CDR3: TGTGCCAGCAGCGTAGCTCCCGCCGGGGGGGAAGGCTACACCTTC. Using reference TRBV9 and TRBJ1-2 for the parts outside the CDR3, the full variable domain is DSGVTQTPKHLITATGQRVTLRCSPRSGDLSVYWYQQSLDQGLQFLIQYYNGEERAKGNILERFSAQQFPDLHSELNLSSLELGDSALYFCASSVAPAGGEGYTFGSGTRLTVV.

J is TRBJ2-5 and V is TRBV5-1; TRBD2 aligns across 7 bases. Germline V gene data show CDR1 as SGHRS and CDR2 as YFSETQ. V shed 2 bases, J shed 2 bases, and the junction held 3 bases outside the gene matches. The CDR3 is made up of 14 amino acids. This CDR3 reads CASSFGTTQETQYF. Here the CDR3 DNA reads TGCGCCAGCAGCTTCGGGACTACACAAGAGACCCAGTACTTC.

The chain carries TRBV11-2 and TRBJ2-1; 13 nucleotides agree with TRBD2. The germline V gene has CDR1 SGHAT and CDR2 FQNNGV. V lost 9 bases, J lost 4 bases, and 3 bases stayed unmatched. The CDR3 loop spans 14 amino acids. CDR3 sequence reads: CASRLAGGYNEQFF. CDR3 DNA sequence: TGTGCCAGTCGACTAGCGGGGGGATACAATGAGCAGTTCTTC.

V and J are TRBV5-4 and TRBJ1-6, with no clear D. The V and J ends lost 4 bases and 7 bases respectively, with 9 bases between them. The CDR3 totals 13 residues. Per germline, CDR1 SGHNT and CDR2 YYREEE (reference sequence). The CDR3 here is CASSAYPNSPLHF. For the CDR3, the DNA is TGTGCCAGCAGCGCGTACCCGAATTCACCCCTCCACTTT.

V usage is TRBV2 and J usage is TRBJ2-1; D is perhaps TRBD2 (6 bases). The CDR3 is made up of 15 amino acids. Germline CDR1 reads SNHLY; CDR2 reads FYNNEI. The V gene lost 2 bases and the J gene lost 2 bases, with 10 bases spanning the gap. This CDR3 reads CASSELRGAYNEQFF. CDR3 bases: TGTGCCAGCAGTGAATTGCGCGGGGCCTACAATGAGCAGTTCTTC. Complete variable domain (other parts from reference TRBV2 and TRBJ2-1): EPEVTQTPSHQVTQMGQEVILRCVPISNHLYFYWYRQILGQKVEFLVSFYNNEISEKSEIFDDQFSVERPDGSNFTLKIRSTKLEDSAMYFCASSELRGAYNEQFFGPGTRLTVL.

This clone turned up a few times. The CDR3 loop reads CASSVRRDTEAFF. The CDR3 DNA follows: TGTGCCAGCAGCGTTCGACGGGACACTGAAGCTTTCTTT. The V and J genes are TRBV9 and TRBJ1-1, with unresolved D. Trimming stripped 2 bases from V and 3 bases from J, with 8 bases between. This CDR3 spans 13 amino acids. Germline lookup yields CDR1 SGDLS and CDR2 YYNGEE.

The chain's CDR3 is CASSLRRALETQYF. The DNA of the CDR3 is TGTGCCAGCAGTTTGCGAAGGGCCTTGGAGACCCAGTACTTC. The genes are TRBV28 and TRBJ2-5; D not certain. The CDR3 runs 14 residues. Looked up from germline, CDR1 is MDHEN and CDR2 is SYDVKM. The ends were cut back, 3 bases at V and 5 bases at J, with 13 bases in the middle.

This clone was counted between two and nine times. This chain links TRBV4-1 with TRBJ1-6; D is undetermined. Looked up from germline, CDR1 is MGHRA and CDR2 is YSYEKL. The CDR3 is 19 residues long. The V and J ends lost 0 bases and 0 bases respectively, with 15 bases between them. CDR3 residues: CASSQDRSERFSYNSPLHF. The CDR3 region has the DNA TGCGCCAGCAGCCAAGATCGTTCCGAGCGATTCTCCTATAATTCACCCCTCCACTTT.

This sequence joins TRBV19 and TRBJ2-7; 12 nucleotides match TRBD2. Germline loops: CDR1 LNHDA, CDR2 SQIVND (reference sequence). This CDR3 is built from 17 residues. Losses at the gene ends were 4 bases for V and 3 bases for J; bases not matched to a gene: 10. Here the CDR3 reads CASSTHLTSGSLYEQYF. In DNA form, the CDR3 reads TGTGCCAGTAGTACCCACCTGACTAGCGGGAGTCTCTACGAGCAGTACTTC.

As DNA, the CDR3 is TGTGCCAGCAGCTTGGACGACAGGGAAGGGGATCAGCCCCAGCATTTT. Its translation: CASSLDDREGDQPQHF. The V call is TRBV5-6, the J call TRBJ1-5; 7 bases line up with TRBD1. This CDR3 region has 16 residues. The J segment lost 5 bases and the V segment lost 0 bases, leaving 8 bases of the junction unmatched. The germline V gene encodes CDR1 SGHDT and CDR2 YYEEEE.

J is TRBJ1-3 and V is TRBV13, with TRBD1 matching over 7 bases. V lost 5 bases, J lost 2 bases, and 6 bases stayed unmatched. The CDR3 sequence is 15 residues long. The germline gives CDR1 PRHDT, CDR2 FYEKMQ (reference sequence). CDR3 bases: TGTGCCAGCAGCCGACAGGGCAGGGCTGGAAACACCATATATTTT. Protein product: CASSRQGRAGNTIYF.

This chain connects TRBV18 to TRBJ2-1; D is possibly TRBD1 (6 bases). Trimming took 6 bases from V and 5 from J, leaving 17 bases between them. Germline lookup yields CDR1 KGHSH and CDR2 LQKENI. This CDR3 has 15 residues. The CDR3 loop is CASSSNRVLDNEQFF. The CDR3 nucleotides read TGTGCCAGCTCGTCAAACAGGGTTTTAGACAATGAGCAGTTCTTC.

CDR3 sequence reads: CASSLDGRGISEAFF. The CDR3, as DNA: TGCGCCAGCAGCTTGGATGGCAGGGGGATATCTGAAGCTTTCTTT. The rearrangement links TRBV5-1 to TRBJ1-1; 7 nucleotides match TRBD1. V lost 0 bases, J lost 6 bases, and 8 bases stayed unmatched. The germline V gene encodes CDR1 SGHRS and CDR2 YFSETQ. This CDR3 has 15 amino acids.

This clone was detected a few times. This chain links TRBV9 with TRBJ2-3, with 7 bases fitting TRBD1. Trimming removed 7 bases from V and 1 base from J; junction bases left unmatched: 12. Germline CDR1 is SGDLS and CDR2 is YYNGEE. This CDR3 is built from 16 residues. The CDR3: CASSLPRQGGTDTQYF. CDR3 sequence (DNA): TGTGCCAGCTCCCTCCCCCGACAGGGTGGCACAGATACGCAGTATTTT. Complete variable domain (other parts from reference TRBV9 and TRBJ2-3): DSGVTQTPKHLITATGQRVTLRCSPRSGDLSVYWYQQSLDQGLQFLIQYYNGEERAKGNILERFSAQQFPDLHSELNLSSLELGDSALYFCASSLPRQGGTDTQYFGPGTRLTVL.

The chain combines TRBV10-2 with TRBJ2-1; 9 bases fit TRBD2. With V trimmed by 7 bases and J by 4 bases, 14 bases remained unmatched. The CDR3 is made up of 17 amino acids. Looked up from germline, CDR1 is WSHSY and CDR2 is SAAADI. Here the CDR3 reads CASTRYQRGAGYNEQFF. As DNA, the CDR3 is TGCGCCAGCACCCGTTACCAGCGGGGGGCGGGGTACAATGAGCAGTTCTTC.

CDR3 region: CASSFEAQPQHF. The CDR3 nucleotides are TGTGCCAGCAGTTTCGAGGCTCAGCCCCAGCATTTT. This chain uses TRBV28 with TRBJ1-5, with unresolved D. Germline loops: CDR1 MDHEN, CDR2 SYDVKM. The CDR3 is 12 amino acids. V was pared by 3 bases and J by 6 bases, with 6 bases between.

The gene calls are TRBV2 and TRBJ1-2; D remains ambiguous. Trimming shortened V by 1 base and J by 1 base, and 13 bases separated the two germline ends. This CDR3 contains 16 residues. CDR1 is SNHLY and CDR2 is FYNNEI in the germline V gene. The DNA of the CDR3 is TGTGCCAGCAGTGAAGACGGGCAGGCTGGTAACTATGGCTACACCTTC. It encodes CASSEDGQAGNYGYTF. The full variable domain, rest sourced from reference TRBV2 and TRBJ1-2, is EPEVTQTPSHQVTQMGQEVILRCVPISNHLYFYWYRQILGQKVEFLVSFYNNEISEKSEIFDDQFSVERPDGSNFTLKIRSTKLEDSAMYFCASSEDGQAGNYGYTFGSGTRLTVV.

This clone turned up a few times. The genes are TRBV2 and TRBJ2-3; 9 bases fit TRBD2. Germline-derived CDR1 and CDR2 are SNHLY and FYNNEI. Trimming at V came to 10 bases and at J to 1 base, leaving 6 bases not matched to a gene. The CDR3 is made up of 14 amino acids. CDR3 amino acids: CAIPGLARTDTQYF. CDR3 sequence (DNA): TGTGCCATCCCCGGACTAGCGCGCACAGATACGCAGTATTTT.

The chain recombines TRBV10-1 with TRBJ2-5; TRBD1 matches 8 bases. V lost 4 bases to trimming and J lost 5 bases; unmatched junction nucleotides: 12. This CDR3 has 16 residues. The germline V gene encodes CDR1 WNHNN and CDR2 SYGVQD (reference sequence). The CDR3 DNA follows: TGCGCCAGCAGTGGAACCAGGGGGCCGCTGCGGGAGACCCAGTACTTC. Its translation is CASSGTRGPLRETQYF.

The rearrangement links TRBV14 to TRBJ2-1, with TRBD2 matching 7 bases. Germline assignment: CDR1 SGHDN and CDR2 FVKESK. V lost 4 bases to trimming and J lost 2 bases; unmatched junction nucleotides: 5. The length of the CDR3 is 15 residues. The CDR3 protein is CASSRAGTTYNEQFF. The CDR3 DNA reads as TGTGCCAGCAGCCGAGCCGGGACTACCTACAATGAGCAGTTCTTC. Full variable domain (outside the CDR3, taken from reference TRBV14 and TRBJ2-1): EAGVTQFPSHSVIEKGQTVTLRCDPISGHDNLYWYRRVMGKEIKFLLHFVKESKQDESGMPNNRFLAERTGGTYSTLKVQPAELEDSGVYFCASSRAGTTYNEQFFGPGTRLTVL.

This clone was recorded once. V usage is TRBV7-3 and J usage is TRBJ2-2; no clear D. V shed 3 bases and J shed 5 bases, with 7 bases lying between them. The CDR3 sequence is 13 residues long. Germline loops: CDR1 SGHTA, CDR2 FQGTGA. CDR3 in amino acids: CASSFSLTGELFF. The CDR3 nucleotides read TGTGCCAGCAGCTTCAGTCTTACCGGGGAGCTGTTTTTT. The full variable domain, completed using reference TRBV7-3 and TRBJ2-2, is GAGVSQTPSNKVTEKGKYVELRCDPISGHTALYWYRQSLGQGPEFLIYFQGTGAADDSGLPNDRFFAVRPEGSVSTLKIQRTERGDSAVYLCASSFSLTGELFFGEGSRLTVL.